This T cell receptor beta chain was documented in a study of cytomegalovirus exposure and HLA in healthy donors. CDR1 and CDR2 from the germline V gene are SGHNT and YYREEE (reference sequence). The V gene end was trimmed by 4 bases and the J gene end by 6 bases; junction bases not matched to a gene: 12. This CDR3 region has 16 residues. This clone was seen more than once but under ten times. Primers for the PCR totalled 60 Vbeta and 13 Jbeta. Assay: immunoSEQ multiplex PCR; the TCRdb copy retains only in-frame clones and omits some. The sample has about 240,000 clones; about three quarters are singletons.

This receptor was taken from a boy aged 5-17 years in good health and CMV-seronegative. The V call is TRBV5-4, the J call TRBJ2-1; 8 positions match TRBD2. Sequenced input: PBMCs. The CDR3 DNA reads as TGTGCCAGCAGCCTGGACCCGGGGGGGCACGTCAATGAGCAGTTCTTC. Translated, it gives CASSLDPGGHVNEQFF.